This is a list of T cell receptor beta chains from one sample in a study of T cell responses to AZD1222 COVID-19 vaccine. The table came from immunoSEQ multiplex PCR; TCRdb's copy has only in-frame clones and leaves some out. Seen here are over 100,000 clones, approximately 85% observed once, and the top ten hold 7.9%. The sequences come from peripheral blood, collected 28 days after the second dose of the MenACWY control vaccine. The receptors derive from an adult who received the MenACWY meningococcal vaccine as a control. Both conserved end residues are part of each CDR3. D genes are given only for firm matches. The size of a clone is reported for some rows only, either as once, few or many, or as a class for expanded clones.

size: -
D: TRBD1
J: TRBJ1-3
V: TRBV5-6
CDR3: CASSPRGQGAYTIYF
DNA: TGTGCCAGCAGCCCAAGGGGACAGGGGGCTTACACCATATATTTT

size: -
D: -
J: TRBJ2-3
V: TRBV6-5
CDR3: CASRPRQTDTQYF
DNA: TGTGCCAGCAGGCCAAGGCAGACAGATACGCAGTATTTT

size: -
D: TRBD2
J: TRBJ2-1
V: TRBV3-1/TRBV3-2
CDR3: CASSQGRVASGSSMEQFF
DNA: TGTGCCAGCAGCCAAGGTAGGGTCGCTAGCGGGAGTAGTATGGAGCAGTTCTTC

size: -
D: -
J: TRBJ1-2
V: TRBV14
CDR3: CASSHRGRPYGYTF
DNA: TGTGCCAGCAGCCACCGAGGGCGTCCCTATGGCTACACCTTC

size: -
D: -
J: TRBJ1-2
V: TRBV4-2
CDR3: CASSQEASLIPDGYTF
DNA: TGTGCCAGCAGCCAAGAGGCCAGCCTAATTCCTGATGGCTACACCTTC

size: -
D: -
J: TRBJ1-1
V: TRBV5-6
CDR3: CASSFLSGSDTEAFF
DNA: TGTGCCAGCAGCTTTTTGTCAGGGTCGGACACTGAAGCTTTCTTT

size: -
D: -
J: TRBJ1-1
V: TRBV5-1
CDR3: CASSLRDEGRAFF
DNA: TGCGCCAGCAGCTTAAGAGACGAAGGAAGAGCTTTCTTT

size: -
D: -
J: TRBJ2-6
V: TRBV19
CDR3: CASSIRIGAGANVLTF
DNA: TGTGCCAGTAGTATACGGATTGGGGCTGGGGCCAACGTCCTGACTTTC

size: once
D: -
J: TRBJ1-5
V: TRBV19
CDR3: CASSIDLPGNQPQHF
DNA: TGTGCCAGTAGTATAGATCTCCCGGGGAATCAGCCCCAGCATTTT

size: -
D: -
J: TRBJ2-1
V: TRBV12-3/TRBV12-4
CDR3: CASTRSRRNEQFF
DNA: TGTGCCAGCACTCGGTCCCGCCGCAATGAGCAGTTCTTC

size: -
D: TRBD1
J: TRBJ2-3
V: TRBV19
CDR3: CASSIGTGETDTQYF
DNA: TGTGCCAGTAGTATCGGGACAGGGGAAACAGATACGCAGTATTTT

size: -
D: -
J: TRBJ2-3
V: TRBV5-1
CDR3: CASSPTSAPSTQYF
DNA: TGCGCCAGCAGCCCGACCTCGGCCCCAAGTACGCAGTATTTT

size: -
D: TRBD1
J: TRBJ2-1
V: TRBV15
CDR3: CATSRRSGTADNEQFF
DNA: TGTGCCACCAGCAGAAGATCGGGGACAGCCGACAATGAGCAGTTCTTC

size: -
D: TRBD1
J: TRBJ1-1
V: TRBV20-1
CDR3: CSASLKQGANTEAFF
DNA: TGCAGTGCTAGTCTAAAACAGGGGGCGAACACTGAAGCTTTCTTT

size: once
D: TRBD1
J: TRBJ1-6
V: TRBV13
CDR3: CASSNDRGNSPLHF
DNA: TGTGCCAGCAGCAACGACAGGGGGAATTCACCCCTCCACTTT

size: -
D: TRBD1
J: TRBJ1-6
V: TRBV27
CDR3: CASSLYGDSPNSPLHF
DNA: TGTGCCAGCAGTTTATATGGGGACAGCCCGAATTCACCCCTCCACTTT

size: -
D: -
J: TRBJ2-1
V: TRBV27
CDR3: CASRSRVVGILNEQFF
DNA: TGTGCCAGCAGGTCCAGGGTGGTGGGGATTCTCAATGAGCAGTTCTTC

size: -
D: TRBD1
J: TRBJ2-6
V: TRBV5-6
CDR3: CASSSPGTGGTNVLTF
DNA: TGTGCCAGCAGCTCGCCGGGGACAGGGGGCACCAACGTCCTGACTTTC

size: -
D: -
J: TRBJ2-7
V: TRBV19
CDR3: CASRGYDEQYF
DNA: TGTGCCAGTAGGGGGTATGACGAGCAGTACTTC

size: -
D: -
J: TRBJ2-1
V: TRBV5-4
CDR3: CASSLGRNNEQFF
DNA: TGTGCCAGCAGCTTGGGCAGAAACAATGAGCAGTTCTTC

size: -
D: TRBD1
J: TRBJ1-1
V: TRBV7-9
CDR3: CASSPPRDRGRGGTEAFF
DNA: TGTGCCAGCAGCCCTCCAAGGGACAGGGGGCGAGGAGGCACTGAAGCTTTCTTT

size: -
D: TRBD2
J: TRBJ2-2
V: TRBV9
CDR3: CASSPHLASGGAGTGELFF
DNA: TGTGCCAGCAGCCCCCATCTCGCTAGCGGGGGGGCGGGCACCGGGGAGCTGTTTTTT

size: -
D: -
J: TRBJ2-2
V: TRBV7-2
CDR3: CASSLDPGPNTGELFF
DNA: TGTGCCAGCAGCTTAGATCCAGGGCCGAACACCGGGGAGCTGTTTTTT

size: -
D: -
J: TRBJ1-4
V: TRBV5-1
CDR3: CASNVGSTNEKLFF
DNA: TGCGCCAGCAACGTAGGGAGCACTAATGAAAAACTGTTTTTT

size: -
D: TRBD1
J: TRBJ1-1
V: TRBV7-9
CDR3: CASIPGTGGAEDTEAFF
DNA: TGTGCCAGCATCCCCGGGACAGGGGGCGCGGAGGACACTGAAGCTTTCTTT

size: once
D: TRBD1
J: TRBJ1-5
V: TRBV6-5
CDR3: CASRRTGTESQPQHF
DNA: TGTGCCAGCAGGCGAACCGGGACAGAGAGTCAGCCCCAGCATTTT

size: once
D: TRBD1
J: TRBJ1-5
V: TRBV24-1
CDR3: CATSEGQNSNQPQHF
DNA: TGTGCCACCAGTGAGGGACAGAATAGCAATCAGCCCCAGCATTTT

size: -
D: TRBD2
J: TRBJ2-2
V: TRBV5-1
CDR3: CASSFGGSDIGELFF
DNA: TGCGCCAGCAGCTTCGGCGGGAGCGACATCGGGGAGCTGTTTTTT

size: -
D: -
J: TRBJ2-6
V: TRBV30
CDR3: CAWSQVGVAGANVLTF
DNA: TGTGCCTGGAGTCAAGTAGGGGTCGCCGGGGCCAACGTCCTGACTTTC

size: -
D: -
J: TRBJ2-1
V: TRBV20-1
CDR3: CSASRGSEQFF
DNA: TGCAGTGCTAGTCGCGGCAGTGAGCAGTTCTTC

size: -
D: -
J: TRBJ1-2
V: TRBV28
CDR3: CASSSLQEANYGYTF
DNA: TGTGCCAGCAGTTCTCTACAGGAGGCTAACTATGGCTACACCTTC

size: -
D: TRBD1
J: TRBJ2-2
V: TRBV6-5
CDR3: CASSAGGGTGELFF
DNA: TGTGCCAGCTCAGCAGGGGGTGGCACCGGGGAGCTGTTTTTT

size: -
D: -
J: TRBJ1-2
V: TRBV20-1
CDR3: CSASPIGLDYGYTF
DNA: TGCAGTGCTAGTCCCATAGGGTTAGACTATGGCTACACCTTC

size: -
D: TRBD1
J: TRBJ1-6
V: TRBV30
CDR3: CAWRRVMGQYNSPLHF
DNA: TGTGCCTGGAGAAGGGTTATGGGACAGTATAATTCACCCCTCCACTTT

size: -
D: -
J: TRBJ1-3
V: TRBV7-9
CDR3: CASSPGTAGNTIYF
DNA: TGTGCCAGCAGCCCTGGGACGGCTGGAAACACCATATATTTT

size: -
D: -
J: TRBJ1-6
V: TRBV19
CDR3: CASRATELYSPLHF
DNA: TGTGCCAGTAGGGCGACAGAGCTTTATTCACCCCTCCACTTT

size: few
D: TRBD1
J: TRBJ1-4
V: TRBV5-8
CDR3: CASSLYPSDRGLFF
DNA: TGTGCCAGCAGCTTGTACCCCTCAGACAGGGGGCTGTTTTTT

size: -
D: TRBD2
J: TRBJ2-1
V: TRBV5-1
CDR3: CASSLSGRGDNEQFF
DNA: TGCGCCAGCAGCTTAAGCGGGAGAGGGGACAATGAGCAGTTCTTC

size: -
D: TRBD2
J: TRBJ2-1
V: TRBV14
CDR3: CASSQAGGSYNEQFF
DNA: TGTGCCAGCAGCCAAGCGGGAGGATCCTACAATGAGCAGTTCTTC

size: many
D: -
J: TRBJ2-2
V: TRBV7-3
CDR3: CASSVTPGDTGELFF
DNA: TGTGCCAGCAGCGTAACCCCCGGCGACACCGGGGAGCTGTTTTTT

size: few
D: -
J: TRBJ1-4
V: TRBV4-1
CDR3: CASSLGPDRTNEKLFF
DNA: TGCGCCAGCAGCCTAGGACCCGACAGAACTAATGAAAAACTGTTTTTT

size: few
D: -
J: TRBJ1-1
V: TRBV4-1
CDR3: CASSQEKNTEAFF
DNA: TGCGCCAGCAGCCAAGAAAAGAACACTGAAGCTTTCTTT

size: -
D: -
J: TRBJ1-1
V: TRBV7-2
CDR3: CASSLVDSSTAFF
DNA: TGTGCCAGCAGCTTAGTGGACAGCTCCACCGCTTTCTTT

size: once
D: -
J: TRBJ1-5
V: TRBV28
CDR3: CASDSAQIPQHF
DNA: TGTGCCAGTGACAGTGCCCAGATTCCCCAGCATTTT

size: -
D: -
J: TRBJ1-2
V: TRBV9
CDR3: CASSDGGSGYTF
DNA: TGTGCCAGCAGCGACGGAGGCTCCGGCTACACCTTC

size: -
D: TRBD1
J: TRBJ1-1
V: TRBV11-3
CDR3: CASSFDRGQSTEAFF
DNA: TGTGCCAGCAGCTTCGACAGGGGGCAGAGCACTGAAGCTTTCTTT

size: -
D: -
J: TRBJ2-7
V: TRBV12-3/TRBV12-4
CDR3: CASRAGYKLIF
DNA: TGTGCCAGCAGGGCCGGATATAAACTTATCTTC

size: -
D: -
J: TRBJ2-1
V: TRBV4-1
CDR3: CASSQDGVDYNEQFF
DNA: TGCGCCAGCAGCCAAGATGGGGTAGACTACAATGAGCAGTTCTTC

size: -
D: TRBD1
J: TRBJ2-4
V: TRBV14
CDR3: CASSQTDRGYIQYF
DNA: TGTGCCAGCAGCCAAACGGACAGGGGGTACATTCAGTACTTC

size: once
D: TRBD2
J: TRBJ2-5
V: TRBV5-4
CDR3: CASSSLGVAGVETQYF
DNA: TGTGCCAGCAGCTCCCTCGGGGTAGCGGGGGTGGAGACCCAGTACTTC

size: few
D: TRBD2
J: TRBJ2-5
V: TRBV25-1
CDR3: CASSDSRGGWETQYF
DNA: TGTGCCAGCAGTGACTCTCGGGGGGGTTGGGAGACCCAGTACTTC

size: -
D: TRBD1
J: TRBJ2-2
V: TRBV11-3
CDR3: CASSLRDRGLAGELFF
DNA: TGTGCCAGCAGCTTAAGGGACAGGGGTCTCGCCGGGGAGCTGTTTTTT

size: -
D: -
J: TRBJ2-1
V: TRBV18
CDR3: CASSPGTENEQFF
DNA: TGTGCCAGCTCACCAGGGACCGAGAATGAGCAGTTCTTC

size: -
D: -
J: TRBJ2-5
V: TRBV20-1
CDR3: CSASPSQETQYF
DNA: TGCAGTGCCAGTCCTAGCCAAGAGACCCAGTACTTC

size: -
D: -
J: TRBJ2-7
V: TRBV23-1
CDR3: CASSEKKQGPGEQYF
DNA: TGCGCCAGCAGCGAAAAAAAACAGGGACCAGGGGAGCAGTACTTC

size: -
D: TRBD2
J: TRBJ2-2
V: TRBV24-1
CDR3: CATGLAGVKNTGELFF
DNA: TGTGCCACCGGACTAGCGGGAGTGAAGAACACCGGGGAGCTGTTTTTT

size: -
D: -
J: TRBJ1-1
V: TRBV4-1
CDR3: CASSQLRTVNTEAFF
DNA: TGCGCCAGCAGCCAGCTCAGGACGGTGAACACTGAAGCTTTCTTT

size: -
D: -
J: TRBJ1-2
V: TRBV30
CDR3: CAWSVEGYYGYTF
DNA: TGTGCCTGGAGTGTAGAGGGATACTATGGCTACACCTTC

size: -
D: -
J: TRBJ2-2
V: TRBV5-4
CDR3: CASSLEARGTGELFF
DNA: TGTGCCAGCAGCTTGGAGGCAAGAGGGACCGGGGAGCTGTTTTTT

size: -
D: -
J: TRBJ2-2
V: TRBV24-1
CDR3: CATSTRDPGELFF
DNA: TGTGCCACCAGTACCAGGGACCCCGGGGAGCTGTTTTTT